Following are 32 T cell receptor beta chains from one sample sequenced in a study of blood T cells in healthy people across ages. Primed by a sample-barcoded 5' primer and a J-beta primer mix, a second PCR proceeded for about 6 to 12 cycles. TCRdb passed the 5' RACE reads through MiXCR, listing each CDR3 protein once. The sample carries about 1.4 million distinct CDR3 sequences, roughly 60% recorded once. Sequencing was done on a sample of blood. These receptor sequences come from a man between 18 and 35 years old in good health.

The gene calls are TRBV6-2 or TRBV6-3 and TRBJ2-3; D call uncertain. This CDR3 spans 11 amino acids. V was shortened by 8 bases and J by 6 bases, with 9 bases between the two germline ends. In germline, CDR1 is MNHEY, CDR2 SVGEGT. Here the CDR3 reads CASETYDTQYF. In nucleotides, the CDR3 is TGTGCCAGCGAGACTTACGATACGCAGTATTTT.

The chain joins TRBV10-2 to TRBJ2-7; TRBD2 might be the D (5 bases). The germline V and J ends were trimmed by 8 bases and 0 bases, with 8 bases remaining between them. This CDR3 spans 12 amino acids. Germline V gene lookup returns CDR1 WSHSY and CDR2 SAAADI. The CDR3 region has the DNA TGCGCCAGCCGGGATCTCTCCTACGAGCAGTACTTC. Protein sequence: CASRDLSYEQYF.

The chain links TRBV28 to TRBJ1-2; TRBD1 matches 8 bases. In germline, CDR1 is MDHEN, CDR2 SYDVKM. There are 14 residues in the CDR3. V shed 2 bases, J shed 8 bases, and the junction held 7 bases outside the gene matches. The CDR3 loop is CASSLVDRVRGYTF. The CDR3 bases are TGTGCCAGCAGTTTAGTGGACAGGGTTAGAGGCTACACCTTC.

The CDR3: CSAPAGGPGNTIYF. CDR3 bases: TGCAGTGCCCCGGCGGGAGGACCTGGAAACACCATATATTTT. V gene TRBV20-1 combines with J gene TRBJ1-3; D remains ambiguous. Trimming took 6 bases from V and 2 from J, leaving 14 bases between them. Per germline, CDR1 DFQATT and CDR2 SNEGSKA (reference sequence). The CDR3 runs 14 residues.

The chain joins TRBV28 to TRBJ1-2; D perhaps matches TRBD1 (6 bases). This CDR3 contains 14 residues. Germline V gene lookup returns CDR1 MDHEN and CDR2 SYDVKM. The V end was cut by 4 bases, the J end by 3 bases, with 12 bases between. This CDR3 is CASSWSGGYYGYTF. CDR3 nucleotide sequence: TGTGCCAGCAGTTGGAGTGGGGGCTACTATGGCTACACCTTC.

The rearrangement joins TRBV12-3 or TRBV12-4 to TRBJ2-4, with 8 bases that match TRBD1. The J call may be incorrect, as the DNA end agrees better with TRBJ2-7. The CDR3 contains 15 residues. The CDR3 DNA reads TGTGCCAGCAGACTCGGCAGGGGGCCTTCCTACGAGCAGTACTTC. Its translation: CASRLGRGPSYEQYF.

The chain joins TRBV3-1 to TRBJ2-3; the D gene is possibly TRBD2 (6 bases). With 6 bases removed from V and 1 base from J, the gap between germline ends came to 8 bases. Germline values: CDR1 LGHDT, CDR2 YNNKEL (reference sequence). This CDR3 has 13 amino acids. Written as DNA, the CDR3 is TGTGCCAGCAGGGGGGGACGCACAGATACGCAGTATTTT. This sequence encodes CASRGGRTDTQYF.

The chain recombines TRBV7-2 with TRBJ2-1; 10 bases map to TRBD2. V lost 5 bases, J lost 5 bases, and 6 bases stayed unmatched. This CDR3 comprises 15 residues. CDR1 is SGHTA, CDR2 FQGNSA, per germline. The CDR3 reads CASSPLAGGHNEQFF. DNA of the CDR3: TGTGCCAGCAGCCCCTTAGCGGGAGGCCACAATGAGCAGTTCTTC.

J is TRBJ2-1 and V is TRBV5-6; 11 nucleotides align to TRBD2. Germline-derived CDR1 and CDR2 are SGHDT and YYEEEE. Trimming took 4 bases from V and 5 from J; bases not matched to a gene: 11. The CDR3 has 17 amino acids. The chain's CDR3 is CASSTLPLAGGDNEQFF. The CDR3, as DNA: TGTGCCAGCAGCACCTTACCTCTAGCGGGGGGCGACAATGAGCAGTTCTTC.

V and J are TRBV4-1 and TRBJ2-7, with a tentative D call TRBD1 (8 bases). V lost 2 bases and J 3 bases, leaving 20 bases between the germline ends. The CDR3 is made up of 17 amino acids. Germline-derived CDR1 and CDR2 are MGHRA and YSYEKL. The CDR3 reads CASSQLPGQGGDYEQYF. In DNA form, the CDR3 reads TGCGCCAGCAGCCAACTACCAGGACAGGGAGGGGACTACGAGCAGTACTTC.

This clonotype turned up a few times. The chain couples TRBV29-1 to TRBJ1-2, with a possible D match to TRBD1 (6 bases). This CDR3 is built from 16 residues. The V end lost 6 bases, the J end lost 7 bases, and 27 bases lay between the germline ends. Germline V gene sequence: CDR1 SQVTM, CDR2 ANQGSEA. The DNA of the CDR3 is TGCAGCGTCGTTACGAAGGGTACAGGGCGTTCGGGTGGCTACACCTTC. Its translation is CSVVTKGTGRSGGYTF.

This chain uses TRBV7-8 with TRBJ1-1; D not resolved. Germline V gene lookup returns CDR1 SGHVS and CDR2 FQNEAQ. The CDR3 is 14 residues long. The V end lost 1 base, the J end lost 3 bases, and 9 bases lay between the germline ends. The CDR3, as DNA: TGTGCCAGCAGCTTAGATGGGTGGGACACTGAAGCTTTCTTT. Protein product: CASSLDGWDTEAFF.

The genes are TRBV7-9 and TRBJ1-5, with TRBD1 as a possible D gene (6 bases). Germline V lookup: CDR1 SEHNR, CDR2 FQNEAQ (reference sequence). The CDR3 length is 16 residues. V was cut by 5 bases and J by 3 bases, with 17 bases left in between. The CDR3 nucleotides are TGTGCCAGCAGCCAAGAAGTTGGGGGACACAATCAGCCCCAGCATTTT. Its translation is CASSQEVGGHNQPQHF.

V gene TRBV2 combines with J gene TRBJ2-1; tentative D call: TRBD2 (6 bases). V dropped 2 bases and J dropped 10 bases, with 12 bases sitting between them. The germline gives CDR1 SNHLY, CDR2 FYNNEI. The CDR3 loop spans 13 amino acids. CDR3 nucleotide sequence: TGTGCCAGCAGTGAACCGGACTATTTGGAGCAGTTCTTC. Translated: CASSEPDYLEQFF.

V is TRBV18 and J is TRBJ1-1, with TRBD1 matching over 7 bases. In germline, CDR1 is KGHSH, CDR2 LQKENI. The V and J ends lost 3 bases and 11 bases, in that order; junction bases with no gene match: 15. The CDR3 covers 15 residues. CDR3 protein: CASSPRPPQGLVAFF. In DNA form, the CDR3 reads TGTGCCAGCTCACCGAGGCCCCCACAGGGGTTGGTGGCTTTCTTT.

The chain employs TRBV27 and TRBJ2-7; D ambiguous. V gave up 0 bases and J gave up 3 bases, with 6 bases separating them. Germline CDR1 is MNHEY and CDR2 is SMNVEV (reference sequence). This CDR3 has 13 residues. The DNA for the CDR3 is TGTGCCAGCAGTTTATCGATCCGCTACGAGCAGTACTTC. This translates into CASSLSIRYEQYF.

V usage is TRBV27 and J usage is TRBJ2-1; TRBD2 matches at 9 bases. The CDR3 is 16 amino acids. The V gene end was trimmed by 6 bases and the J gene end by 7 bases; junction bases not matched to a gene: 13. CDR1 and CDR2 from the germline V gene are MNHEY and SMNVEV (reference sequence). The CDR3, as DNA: TGTGCCAGCAGACTGACACCTAGCGGGAATAGGAATGAGCAGTTCTTC. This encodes CASRLTPSGNRNEQFF.

The CDR3 reads CSARPSRGLGNQPQHF. CDR3 bases: TGCAGTGCTAGACCAAGCCGGGGCCTCGGCAATCAGCCCCAGCATTTT. V and J are TRBV20-1 and TRBJ1-5; a possible D gene is TRBD1 (5 bases). V shed 2 bases and J shed 2 bases, with 16 bases lying between them. CDR1 and CDR2 from the germline V gene are DFQATT and SNEGSKA (reference sequence). CDR3 length: 16 residues.

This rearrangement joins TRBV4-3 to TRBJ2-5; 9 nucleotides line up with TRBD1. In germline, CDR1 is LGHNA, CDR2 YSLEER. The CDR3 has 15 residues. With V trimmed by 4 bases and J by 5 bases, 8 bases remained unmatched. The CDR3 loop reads CASSRRTGEKETQYF. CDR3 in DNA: TGCGCCAGCAGCCGAAGGACAGGGGAGAAGGAGACCCAGTACTTC.

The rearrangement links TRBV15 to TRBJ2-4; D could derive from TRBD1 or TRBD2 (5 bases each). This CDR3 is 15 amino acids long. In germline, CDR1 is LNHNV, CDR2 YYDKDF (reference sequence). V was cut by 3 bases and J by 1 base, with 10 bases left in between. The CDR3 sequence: CATSSGWGAKNIQYF. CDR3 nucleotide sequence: TGTGCCACCAGCAGTGGTTGGGGGGCCAAAAACATTCAGTACTTC.

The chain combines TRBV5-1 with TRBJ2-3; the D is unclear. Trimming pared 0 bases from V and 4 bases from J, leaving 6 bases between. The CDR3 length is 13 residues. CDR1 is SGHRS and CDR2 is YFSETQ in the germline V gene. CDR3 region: CASSLDFSDTQYF. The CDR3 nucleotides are TGCGCCAGCAGCTTGGATTTTTCAGATACGCAGTATTTT.

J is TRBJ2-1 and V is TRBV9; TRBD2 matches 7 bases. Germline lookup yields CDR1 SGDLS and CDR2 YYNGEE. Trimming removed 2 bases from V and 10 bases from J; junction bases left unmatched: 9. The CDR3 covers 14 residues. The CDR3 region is CASSVRTSALEQFF. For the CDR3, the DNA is TGTGCCAGCAGCGTTCGAACTAGCGCGTTAGAGCAGTTCTTC.

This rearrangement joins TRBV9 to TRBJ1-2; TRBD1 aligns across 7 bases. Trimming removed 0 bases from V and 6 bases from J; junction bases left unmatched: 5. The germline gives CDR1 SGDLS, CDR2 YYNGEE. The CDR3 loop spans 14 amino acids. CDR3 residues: CASSVDGTVNGYTF. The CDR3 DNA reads TGTGCCAGCAGCGTAGATGGGACAGTTAATGGCTACACCTTC.

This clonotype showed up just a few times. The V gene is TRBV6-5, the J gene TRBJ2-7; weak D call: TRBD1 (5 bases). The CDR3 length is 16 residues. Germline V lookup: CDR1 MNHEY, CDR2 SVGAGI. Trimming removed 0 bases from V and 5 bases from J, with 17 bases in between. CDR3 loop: CASSYSPTGLRDEQYF. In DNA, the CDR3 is TGTGCCAGCAGTTACTCGCCAACAGGCCTAAGGGACGAGCAGTACTTC.

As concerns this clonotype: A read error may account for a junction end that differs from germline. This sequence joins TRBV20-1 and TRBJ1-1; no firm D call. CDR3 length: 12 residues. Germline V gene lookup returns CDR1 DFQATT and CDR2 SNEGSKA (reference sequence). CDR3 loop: CRARVQNTEAFF. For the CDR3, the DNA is TGCAGGGCTAGAGTTCAGAACACTGAAGCTTTCTTT.

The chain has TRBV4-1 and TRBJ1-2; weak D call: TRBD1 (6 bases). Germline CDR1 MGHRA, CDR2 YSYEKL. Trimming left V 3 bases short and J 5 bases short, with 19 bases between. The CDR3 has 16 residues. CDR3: CASSHTTGRAVYGYTF. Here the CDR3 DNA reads TGCGCCAGCAGCCACACAACAGGGAGGGCTGTGTATGGCTACACCTTC.

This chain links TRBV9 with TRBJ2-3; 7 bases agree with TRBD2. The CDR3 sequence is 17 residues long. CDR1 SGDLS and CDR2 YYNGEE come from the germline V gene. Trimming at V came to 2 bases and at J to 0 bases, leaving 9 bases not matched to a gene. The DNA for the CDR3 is TGTGCCAGCAGCGTGGCACCTAGCGGATCTAGCACAGATACGCAGTATTTT. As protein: CASSVAPSGSSTDTQYF.

CDR3 region: CSVEGRGGAKNIQYF. The CDR3 DNA reads as TGCAGCGTTGAAGGCCGGGGGGGGGCCAAAAACATTCAGTACTTC. The gene calls are TRBV29-1 and TRBJ2-4, with 8 bases matching TRBD2. The trim removed 1 base at V and 1 base at J, leaving 3 bases unmatched. From germline, CDR1 is SQVTM and CDR2 ANQGSEA. The length of the CDR3 is 15 residues. The full variable domain, completed using reference TRBV29-1 and TRBJ2-4, is SAVISQKPSRDICQRGTSLTIQCQVDSQVTMMFWYRQQPGQSLTLIATANQGSEATYESGFVIDKFPISRPNLTFSTLTVSNMSPEDSSIYLCSVEGRGGAKNIQYFGAGTRLSVL.

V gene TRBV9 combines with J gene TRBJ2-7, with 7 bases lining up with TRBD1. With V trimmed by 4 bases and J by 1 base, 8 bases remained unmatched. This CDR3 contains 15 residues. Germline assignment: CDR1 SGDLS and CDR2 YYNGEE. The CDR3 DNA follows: TGTGCCAGCAGCAACCGACAGGGCCAATCCTACGAGCAGTACTTC. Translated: CASSNRQGQSYEQYF.

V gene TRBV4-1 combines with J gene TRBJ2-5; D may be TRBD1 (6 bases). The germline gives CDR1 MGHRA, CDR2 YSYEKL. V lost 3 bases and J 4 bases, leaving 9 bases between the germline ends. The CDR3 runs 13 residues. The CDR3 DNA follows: TGCGCCAGCAGCCAGGGGACACGAGAGACCCAGTACTTC. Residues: CASSQGTRETQYF.

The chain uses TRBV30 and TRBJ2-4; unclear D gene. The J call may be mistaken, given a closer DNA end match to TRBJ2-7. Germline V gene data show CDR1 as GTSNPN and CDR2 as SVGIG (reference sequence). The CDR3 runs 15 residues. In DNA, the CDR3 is TGTGCCTGGAGTGTAGGTCCGGCAGTAACCTACGAGCAGTACTTC. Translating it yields CAWSVGPAVTYEQYF.

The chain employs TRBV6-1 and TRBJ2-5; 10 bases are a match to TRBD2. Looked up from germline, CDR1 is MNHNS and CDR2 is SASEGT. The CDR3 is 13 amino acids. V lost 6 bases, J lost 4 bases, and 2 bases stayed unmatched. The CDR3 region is CASRASGRETQYF. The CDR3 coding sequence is TGTGCCAGCAGAGCTAGCGGGAGAGAGACCCAGTACTTC.